This T cell receptor beta chain comes out of a study of control samples from healthy donors and cancer patients. The ends lost 4 bases at V and 5 bases at J; junction bases unmatched: 6. Germline V gene lookup returns CDR1 SGHRS and CDR2 YFSETQ. The CDR3 runs 15 residues. Sequencing was performed with immunoSEQ multiplex PCR; in TCRdb, only in-frame clones are kept and a portion is missing. Among 90,000 to 100,000 clones, 79% were seen once, and the ten largest hold 8% to 11%. This clone was found once. The clonotype originates from a woman aged 25-40 years in good health. The sequenced sample was blood. V and J are TRBV5-1 and TRBJ1-6, with 7 positions matching TRBD1. The chain's CDR3 is CASSTGQVNNSPLHF. The CDR3 DNA reads as TGCGCCAGCAGCACCGGACAGGTGAATAATTCACCCCTCCACTTT.